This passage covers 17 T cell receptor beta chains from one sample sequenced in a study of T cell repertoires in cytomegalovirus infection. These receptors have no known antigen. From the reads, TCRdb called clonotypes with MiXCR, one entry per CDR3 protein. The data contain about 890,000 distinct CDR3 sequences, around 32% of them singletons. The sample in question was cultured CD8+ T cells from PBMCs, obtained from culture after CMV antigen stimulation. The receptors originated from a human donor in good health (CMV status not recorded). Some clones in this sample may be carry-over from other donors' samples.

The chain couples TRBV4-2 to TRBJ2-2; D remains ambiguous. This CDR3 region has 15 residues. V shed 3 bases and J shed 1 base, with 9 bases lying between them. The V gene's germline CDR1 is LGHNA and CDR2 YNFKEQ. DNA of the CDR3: TGTGCCAGCAGCCAGTGGTCAGGGAACACCGGGGAGCTGTTTTTT. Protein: CASSQWSGNTGELFF.

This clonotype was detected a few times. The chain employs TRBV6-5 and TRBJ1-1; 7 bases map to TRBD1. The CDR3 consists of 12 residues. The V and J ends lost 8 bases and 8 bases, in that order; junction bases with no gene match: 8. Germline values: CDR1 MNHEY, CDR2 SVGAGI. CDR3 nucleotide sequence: TGTGCCAGCGTGTCTGGGGGACAGGAAGCTTTCTTT. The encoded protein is CASVSGGQEAFF.

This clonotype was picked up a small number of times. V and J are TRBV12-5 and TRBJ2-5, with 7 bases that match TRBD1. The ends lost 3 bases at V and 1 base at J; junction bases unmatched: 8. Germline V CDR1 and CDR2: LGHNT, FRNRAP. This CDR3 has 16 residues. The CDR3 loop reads CASGFSGGLVQETQYF. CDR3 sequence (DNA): TGTGCTAGTGGTTTTTCAGGGGGTTTAGTCCAAGAGACCCAGTACTTC.

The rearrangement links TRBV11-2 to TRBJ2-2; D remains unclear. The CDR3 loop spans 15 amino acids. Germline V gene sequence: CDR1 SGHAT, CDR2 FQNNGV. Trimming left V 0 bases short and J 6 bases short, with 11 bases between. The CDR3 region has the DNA TGTGCCAGCAGCTTAGATCTAGGAAACCCCGGGGAGCTGTTTTTT. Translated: CASSLDLGNPGELFF.

The CDR3 DNA reads as TGTGCCAGCAGCTTAGCGGCAGGAGAGGGCTACGAGCAGTACTTC. Translated: CASSLAAGEGYEQYF. V is TRBV7-6 and J is TRBJ2-7, with D perhaps TRBD2 (5 bases). This CDR3 has 15 amino acids. Per germline, CDR1 SGHVS and CDR2 FNYEAQ. Trimming cost V 0 bases and J 3 bases, with 12 bases left between them.

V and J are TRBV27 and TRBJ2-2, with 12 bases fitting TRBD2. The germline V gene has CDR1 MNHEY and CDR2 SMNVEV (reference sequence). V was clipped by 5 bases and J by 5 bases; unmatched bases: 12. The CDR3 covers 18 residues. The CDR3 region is CASSQWTLAGGLTGELFF. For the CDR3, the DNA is TGTGCCAGCAGTCAGTGGACTCTAGCGGGGGGGTTGACCGGGGAGCTGTTTTTT.

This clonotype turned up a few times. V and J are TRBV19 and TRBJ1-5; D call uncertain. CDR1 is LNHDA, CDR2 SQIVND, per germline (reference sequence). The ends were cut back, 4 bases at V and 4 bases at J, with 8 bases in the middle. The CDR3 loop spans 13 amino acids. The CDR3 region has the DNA TGTGCCAGTAGTAGCACAGCAAATCAGCCCCAGCATTTT. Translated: CASSSTANQPQHF.

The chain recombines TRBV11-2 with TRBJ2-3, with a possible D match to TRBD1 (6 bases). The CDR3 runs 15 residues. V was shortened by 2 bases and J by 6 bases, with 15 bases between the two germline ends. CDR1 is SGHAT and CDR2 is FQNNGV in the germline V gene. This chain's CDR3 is CASSLFRDTWDTQYF. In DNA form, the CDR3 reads TGTGCCAGCAGCTTATTCCGGGACACCTGGGATACGCAGTATTTT.

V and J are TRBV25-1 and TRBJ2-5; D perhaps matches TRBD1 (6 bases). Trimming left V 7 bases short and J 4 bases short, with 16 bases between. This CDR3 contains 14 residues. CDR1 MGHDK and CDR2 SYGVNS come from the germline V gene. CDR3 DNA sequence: TGTGCCAGCATTGGACAGACGGGGTCAGAGACCCAGTACTTC. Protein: CASIGQTGSETQYF.

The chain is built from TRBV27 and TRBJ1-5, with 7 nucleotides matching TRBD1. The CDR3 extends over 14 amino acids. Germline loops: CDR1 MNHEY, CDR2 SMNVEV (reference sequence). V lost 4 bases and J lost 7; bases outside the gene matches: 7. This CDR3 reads CASSSGTVGQPQHF. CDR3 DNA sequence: TGTGCCAGCAGTTCCGGGACAGTGGGGCAGCCCCAGCATTTT.

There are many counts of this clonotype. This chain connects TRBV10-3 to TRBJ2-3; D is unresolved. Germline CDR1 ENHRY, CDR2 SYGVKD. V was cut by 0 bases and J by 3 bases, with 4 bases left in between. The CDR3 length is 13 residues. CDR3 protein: CAISESGTDTQYF. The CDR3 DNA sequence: TGTGCCATCAGTGAGTCGGGAACAGATACGCAGTATTTT.

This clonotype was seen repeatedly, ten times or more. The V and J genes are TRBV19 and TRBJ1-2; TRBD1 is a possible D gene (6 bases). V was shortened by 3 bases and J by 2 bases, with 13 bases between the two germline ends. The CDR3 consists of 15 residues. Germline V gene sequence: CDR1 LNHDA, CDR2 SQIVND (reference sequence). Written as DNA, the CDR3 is TGTGCCAGTAGTATGGTTCAGGGGTCAAACTATGGCTACACCTTC. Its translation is CASSMVQGSNYGYTF.

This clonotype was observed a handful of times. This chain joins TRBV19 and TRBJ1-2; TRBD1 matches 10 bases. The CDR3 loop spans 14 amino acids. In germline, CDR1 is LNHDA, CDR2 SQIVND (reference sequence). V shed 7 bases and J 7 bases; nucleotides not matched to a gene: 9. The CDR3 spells CASTPPTGGFGYTF. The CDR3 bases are TGTGCCAGTACCCCTCCGACAGGGGGCTTTGGCTACACCTTC.

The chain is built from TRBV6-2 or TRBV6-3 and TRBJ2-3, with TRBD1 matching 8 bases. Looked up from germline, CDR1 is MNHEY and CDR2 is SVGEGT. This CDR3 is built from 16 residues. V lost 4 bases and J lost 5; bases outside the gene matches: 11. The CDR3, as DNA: TGTGCCAGCAGTTCGGGACAGGACCACATGGAAGATACGCAGTATTTT. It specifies CASSSGQDHMEDTQYF.

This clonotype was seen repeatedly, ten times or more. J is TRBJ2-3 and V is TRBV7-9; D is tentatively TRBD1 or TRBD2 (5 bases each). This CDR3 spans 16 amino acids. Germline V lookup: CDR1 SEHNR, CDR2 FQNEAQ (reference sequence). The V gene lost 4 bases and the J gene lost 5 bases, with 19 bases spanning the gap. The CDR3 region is CASSSPEGRARDTQYF. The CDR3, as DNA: TGTGCCAGCAGCTCGCCAGAGGGGCGTGCACGAGATACGCAGTATTTT.

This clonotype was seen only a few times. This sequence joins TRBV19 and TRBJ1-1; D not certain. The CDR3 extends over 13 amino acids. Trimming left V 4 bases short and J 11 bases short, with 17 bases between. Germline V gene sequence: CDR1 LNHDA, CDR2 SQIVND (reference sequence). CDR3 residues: CASSRGRTLGAFF. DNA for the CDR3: TGTGCCAGTAGTAGGGGTCGGACCTTGGGGGCTTTCTTT.

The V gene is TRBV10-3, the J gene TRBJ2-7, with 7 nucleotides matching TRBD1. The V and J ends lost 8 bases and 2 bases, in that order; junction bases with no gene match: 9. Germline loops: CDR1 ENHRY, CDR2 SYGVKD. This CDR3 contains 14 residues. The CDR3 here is CAIGEGDSTYEQYV. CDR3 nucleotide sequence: TGTGCCATCGGAGAGGGGGACAGCACCTACGAGCAGTACGTC.